The 21 T cell receptor beta chains reported below all come from one sample, sequenced in a study of T cells in women clearing cervical HPV infection. Profiling relied on immunoSEQ multiplex PCR, and the TCRdb table lists in-frame clones only, not all of them. The sample yields about 33,000 clones, of which the top ten take up approximately 1.5%. The sequencing input was blood buffy coat. The receptors come from a woman between 18 and 70 years old with a cervical HPV16 infection that either progressed to CIN3+ or cleared (not recorded which).

Details on this clone: The read terminates 3 residues before the CDR3 end, so the remaining end is supplied by the germline J gene. This rearrangement joins TRBV5-1 to TRBJ2-4; D is unclear. Germline-derived CDR1 and CDR2 are SGHRS and YFSETQ. This CDR3 region has 14 residues. The CDR3 loop reads CASSPNDNNYGQYF. Incomplete CDR3 DNA: TGCGCCAGCAGCCCCAACGATAATAACTATGGT.

Comments on this clone: The sequence runs out 3 residues before the end of the CDR3; the remainder is reconstructed from the germline J gene. The chain recombines TRBV5-1 with TRBJ1-1; 7 nucleotides agree with TRBD1. In germline, CDR1 is SGHRS, CDR2 YFSETQ. J was trimmed by 7 bases and V by 3 bases; bases with no gene match: 6. The CDR3 has 13 amino acids. CDR3 DNA, as far as it was read: TGCGCCAGCAGCTGGGAGGGGGCTGGTGAA. Protein sequence: CASSWEGAGE. From start to end, the CDR3 is CASSWEGAGEAFF.

Points on this clone: The CDR3 end lies 3 residues beyond the end of the read and is filled in from the germline J gene. This chain uses TRBV7-2 with TRBJ1-2; possible D gene TRBD1, 6 bases. The CDR3 loop spans 15 amino acids. Germline CDR1 reads SGHTA; CDR2 reads FQGNSA. The CDR3 reads CASSHPQRGAGDYTF. The sequenced part of the CDR3 DNA is TGTGCCAGCAGCCATCCCCAGCGGGGGGCCGGGGAC.

Remarks on this clone: The read terminates 3 residues ahead of where the CDR3 ends, so the germline J gene completes it. The V and J genes are TRBV5-5 and TRBJ2-7, with 9 positions matching TRBD1. Per the germline V gene, CDR1 is SGHKS and CDR2 is YYEKEE (reference sequence). The CDR3 is made up of 14 amino acids. V was pared by 4 bases and J by 1 base, with 3 bases of the junction left unmatched. The DNA read from the CDR3 is TGTGCCAGCAGCCCGGGACAGGGTTCCTACGAG. It translates to CASSPGQGSYE. The whole CDR3 protein reads CASSPGQGSYEQYF.

In the case of this clone: The read terminates 3 residues ahead of where the CDR3 ends, so the germline J gene completes it. The V gene is TRBV19, the J gene TRBJ1-2, with 9 bases lining up with TRBD1. The CDR3 contains 13 residues. Germline-derived CDR1 and CDR2 are LNHDA and SQIVND (reference sequence). Trimming at V came to 10 bases and at J to 5 bases, leaving 8 bases not matched to a gene. CDR3: CAIEKDRGYGYTF. Partial CDR3 DNA: TGTGCCATCGAGAAGGACAGGGGATATGGC.

As concerns this clone: The read terminates 3 residues ahead of where the CDR3 ends, so the germline J gene completes it. The chain is built from TRBV7-6 and TRBJ1-4, with 10 bases matching TRBD1. This CDR3 has 15 residues. V shed 6 bases, J shed 6 bases, and the junction held 7 bases outside the gene matches. Germline CDR1 and CDR2: SGHVS and FNYEAQ. The CDR3 loop reads CASSTTGTGDEKLFF. CDR3 DNA, as far as it was read: TGTGCCAGCAGTACCACTGGGACAGGGGATGAAAAA.

As to this clone: The read stops 3 residues short of the end of the CDR3; the missing end is completed from the germline J gene. V gene TRBV13 combines with J gene TRBJ2-7; 8 positions agree with TRBD2. Looked up from germline, CDR1 is PRHDT and CDR2 is FYEKMQ (reference sequence). The CDR3 length is 17 residues. Unmatched junction bases numbered 15, after V lost 6 bases and J lost 2 bases. CDR3 DNA (partial): TGTGCCAGCAGTCAGTCCCAGACTAGCGCCGAAACCTACGAG. Its translation: CASSQSQTSAETYE. The whole CDR3 sequence reads CASSQSQTSAETYEQYF.

Worth noting for this clone: The observed sequence ends 3 residues before the CDR3 terminus, with the missing tail filled in from the germline J gene. The rearrangement joins TRBV11-2 to TRBJ1-2; 7 nucleotides match TRBD1. The V gene end was trimmed by 0 bases and the J gene end by 7 bases; junction bases not matched to a gene: 8. The CDR3 runs to 15 residues. Germline V gene data show CDR1 as SGHAT and CDR2 as FQNNGV. This CDR3 is CASSLEPGQASGYTF. CDR3 DNA, as far as it was read: TGTGCCAGCAGCTTAGAGCCAGGACAGGCTAGTGGC.

Concerning this clone: The CDR3 end is not reached by the read, which stops 3 residues before it; the germline J gene fills it in. The chain employs TRBV18 and TRBJ1-2; 9 bases are shared with TRBD1. Germline assignment: CDR1 KGHSH and CDR2 LQKENI. This CDR3 has 14 residues. The CDR3 DNA, read in part, is TGTGCCAGCTCACCAGGGACAGGGCAAGATACC. Encoded protein: CASSPGTGQDT. The full-length CDR3 reads as CASSPGTGQDTYTF. The full variable domain, its missing parts supplied by reference TRBV18 and TRBJ1-2, is NAGVMQNPRHLVRRRGQEARLRCSPMKGHSHVYWYRQLPEEGLKFMVYLQKENIIDESGMPKERFSAEFPKEGPSILRIQQVVRGDSAAYFCASSPGTGQDTYTFGSGTRLTVV.

On this clone: The CDR3 end is not reached by the read, which stops 3 residues before it; the germline J gene fills it in. V and J are TRBV14 and TRBJ1-2, with D possibly matching TRBD1 (5 bases). The CDR3 covers 14 residues. V was cut by 1 base and J by 4 bases, with 10 bases left in between. Germline values: CDR1 SGHDN, CDR2 FVKESK. CDR3 sequence: CASSQGLGGYGYTF. CDR3 bases read: TGTGCCAGCAGCCAAGGGCTCGGGGGCTATGGC. The full variable domain, rest sourced from reference TRBV14 and TRBJ1-2, is EAGVTQFPSHSVIEKGQTVTLRCDPISGHDNLYWYRRVMGKEIKFLLHFVKESKQDESGMPNNRFLAERTGGTYSTLKVQPAELEDSGVYFCASSQGLGGYGYTFGSGTRLTVV.

Points on this clone: The read ends 3 residues shy of where the CDR3 ends; the end is completed using the germline J gene. The chain is built from TRBV12-3 or TRBV12-4 and TRBJ2-1; D is perhaps TRBD2 (6 bases). The CDR3 runs 16 residues. Trimming stripped 4 bases from V and 1 base from J, with 14 bases between. CDR3 amino acids: CASSSLGTSSYNEQFF. The sequenced CDR3 bases are TGTGCCAGCAGTTCTTTAGGGACTTCATCCTACAATGAG.

To note about this clone: Read sequence stops 3 residues before the CDR3 end, and the germline J gene provides the missing end. The gene calls are TRBV7-6 and TRBJ2-2; 7 bases line up with TRBD1. The V segment lost 5 bases and the J segment 0 bases; nucleotides outside the gene matches: 12. Germline V gene sequence: CDR1 SGHVS, CDR2 FNYEAQ. The CDR3 loop spans 18 amino acids. The chain's CDR3 is CASSPIRTGTANTGELFF. The sequenced CDR3 bases are TGTGCCAGCAGCCCAATAAGAACCGGGACAGCGAACACCGGGGAG.

For this clone: The observed sequence ends 3 residues before the CDR3 terminus, with the missing tail filled in from the germline J gene. The J gene is TRBJ1-2, the V gene TRBV7-3; possibly TRBD1 for D (6 bases). Germline lookup yields CDR1 SGHTA and CDR2 FQGTGA. The length of the CDR3 is 15 residues. Here the CDR3 reads CASRPTSGGADDYTF. The sequenced part of the CDR3 DNA is TGTGCCAGCAGACCCACTAGCGGGGGGGCCGATGAC.

With regard to this clone: The sequence runs out 3 residues before the end of the CDR3; the remainder is reconstructed from the germline J gene. J is TRBJ2-2 and V is TRBV2; maybe TRBD2 (6 bases). The CDR3 length is 13 residues. From germline, CDR1 is SNHLY and CDR2 FYNNEI. CDR3 sequence reads: CASSVEGGEKLFF. The covered CDR3 bases are TGTGCCAGCAGTGTGGAGGGTGGTGAAAAG.

On this clone itself: The read is 3 residues too short to cover the CDR3 end, so that end is filled in from the germline J gene. The rearrangement links TRBV6-4 to TRBJ1-4, with a possible D match to TRBD1 (5 bases). The CDR3 has 13 amino acids. Germline V lookup: CDR1 MRHNA, CDR2 SNTAGT. CDR3 loop: CASSDLQGEALFF. The CDR3 bases that were read are TGTGCCAGCAGTGACCTCCAAGGGGAGGCA.

Details on this clone: The sequenced fragment ends 3 residues before the CDR3 boundary, so the rest is inferred from the germline J gene. The V gene is TRBV28, the J gene TRBJ2-5; TRBD1 matches 8 bases. Germline V CDR1 and CDR2: MDHEN, SYDVKM. The CDR3 has 13 residues. J gave up 5 bases and V 8 bases, and 7 bases lay outside the gene matches. The CDR3 sequence is CASQPGGAETQYF. The CDR3 DNA, read in part, is TGTGCCAGCCAACCAGGGGGCGCGGAGACC.

As concerns this clone: The read comes to an end 3 residues before the CDR3 does, leaving the germline J gene to fill in the end. This chain joins TRBV7-3 and TRBJ1-2; tentative D call: TRBD1 (5 bases). Germline V CDR1 and CDR2: SGHTA, FQGTGA. The CDR3 is 11 residues long. This CDR3 is CASSLRRGYTF. CDR3 DNA (partial): TGTGCCAGCAGCTTAAGGAGGGGT.

With respect to this clone: The read is 3 residues too short to cover the CDR3 end, so that end is filled in from the germline J gene. The chain carries TRBV20-1 and TRBJ2-7; TRBD1 agrees at 10 bases. The CDR3 spans 14 residues. After removal of 4 bases from V and 5 bases from J, the junction contained 8 bases not matched to a gene. The V gene's germline CDR1 is DFQATT and CDR2 SNEGSKA (reference sequence). CDR3 bases read: TGCAGTGCTAAGTCCCCGACAGGGGGCAACGAG. Protein: CSAKSPTGGNE. In full, the CDR3 reads CSAKSPTGGNEQYF.

As regards this clone: The missing CDR3 end, 3 residues past where the read stops, is filled in from the germline J gene. This sequence joins TRBV6-1 and TRBJ2-1; tentative D call: TRBD1 (5 bases). This CDR3 has 15 amino acids. Germline CDR1 reads MNHNS; CDR2 reads SASEGT. The V and J ends lost 4 bases and 7 bases respectively, with 17 bases between them. The CDR3 loop reads CASSGWGSKGNEQFF. The CDR3 DNA, read in part, is TGTGCCAGCAGTGGATGGGGCTCAAAAGGAAATGAG.

Remarks on this clone: Read data end 3 residues before the CDR3 end; the end is taken from the germline J gene. The V call is TRBV7-2, the J call TRBJ1-4, with 7 bases lining up with TRBD1. Germline CDR1 reads SGHTA; CDR2 reads FQGNSA. The CDR3 length is 18 residues. CDR3 DNA, as far as it was read: TGTGCCAGCAGCTTAGCACCCACAGGGGTTGGAAATAATTCACCA. Encoded protein: CASSLAPTGVGNNSP. The whole CDR3 sequence reads CASSLAPTGVGNNSPLFF.

A word on this clone: Read coverage stops 3 residues before the CDR3 terminus; the germline J gene supplies the remainder. This chain uses TRBV20-1 with TRBJ2-5; D is perhaps TRBD1 (6 bases). There are 14 residues in the CDR3. Per germline, CDR1 DFQATT and CDR2 SNEGSKA (reference sequence). The V end was cut by 6 bases, the J end by 4 bases, with 18 bases between. The CDR3 protein is CSARVASRGETQYF. The part of the CDR3 DNA that was read is TGCAGTGCCAGGGTTGCCTCCAGGGGAGAGACC.